This T cell receptor beta chain was recovered during a study of T cells after somatic rescue of genetic block. CDR3 length: 12 residues. Germline V gives CDR1 SGHRS, CDR2 YFSETQ. Profiled with immunoSEQ multiplex PCR; TCRdb holds only in-frame clones, not every one. The table shows about 67,000 clones, with 92% occurring only once. Sequencing was performed on peripheral blood mononuclear cells (PBMCs). This clonotype originated in a man between 35 and 55 years old. The chain links TRBV5-1 to TRBJ2-5; a possible D gene is TRBD1 (6 bases). The J call may be mistaken, given a closer DNA end match to TRBJ2-7. The CDR3 is CASSFTGYEQYF. CDR3 nucleotides: TGCGCCAGCAGCTTTACAGGGTACGAGCAGTACTTC.